This T cell receptor (beta chain) stems from a study of blood T cell repertoires in COVID-19. Overall study: Samples taken during acute and convalescent COVID-19 were collected in the United States, Italy and Spain. The cDNA or gDNA used as material had been derived from T cells, B-cell-depleted T cells, or PBMCs.

CDR1 is SGDLS, CDR2 YYNGEE, per germline. V was shortened by 3 bases and J by 2 bases, with 6 bases between the two germline ends. The length of the CDR3 is 13 residues. In the source study's methods: Amplification of reference gene primers was used by the study to estimate nucleated cell counts. TCRdb's copy holds only in-frame clones and misses some; the assay was immunoSEQ multiplex PCR. V, J and clone size are taken as reported in that table, and D and trimming were inferred from the DNA itself. This sample has around 250,000 clones; 75% to 85% occur once, and the top ten carry about 5.1%. This clonotype was sampled from a man in his fifties or sixties with active or convalescent COVID-19. This chain uses TRBV9 with TRBJ2-1; D perhaps matches TRBD2 (6 bases). Specimen: peripheral blood. The CDR3 DNA is TGTGCCAGCAGCGGGACTACCTACAATGAGCAGTTCTTC. Amino acids: CASSGTTYNEQFF.